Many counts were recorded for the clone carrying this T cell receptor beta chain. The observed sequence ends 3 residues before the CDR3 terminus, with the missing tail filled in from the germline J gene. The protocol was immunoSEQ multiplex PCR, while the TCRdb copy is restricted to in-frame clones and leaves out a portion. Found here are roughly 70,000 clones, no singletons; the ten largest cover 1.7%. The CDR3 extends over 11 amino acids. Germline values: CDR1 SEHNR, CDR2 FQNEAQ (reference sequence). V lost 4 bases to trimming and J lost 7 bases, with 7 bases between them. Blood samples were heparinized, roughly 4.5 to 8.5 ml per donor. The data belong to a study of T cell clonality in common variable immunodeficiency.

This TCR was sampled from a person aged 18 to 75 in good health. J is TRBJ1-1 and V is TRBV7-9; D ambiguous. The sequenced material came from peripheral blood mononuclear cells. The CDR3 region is CASSYKYEAFF. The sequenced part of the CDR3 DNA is TGTGCCAGCAGCTACAAATATGAA.